The present entry profiles one T cell receptor beta chain with its context. This sample was included in a study of cytomegalovirus exposure and HLA in healthy donors. V was trimmed by 4 bases and J by 1 base, leaving 10 bases between them. The CDR3 is 14 residues long. Germline V lookup: CDR1 SQVTM, CDR2 ANQGSEA. Use of 60 Vbeta and 13 Jbeta primers characterized the PCR. The data were produced by immunoSEQ multiplex PCR, yet TCRdb's version contains in-frame clones alone and is incomplete. Of 210,000 or so clones detected, around 88% appear once; the ten largest clones hold roughly 1%. The chain couples TRBV29-1 to TRBJ2-2; D gene unclear. The sample comprised PBMCs. The clonotype originates from a woman aged 18-30 years in good health and CMV-seronegative. The CDR3 sequence: CSVAELRNTGELFF. CDR3 sequence (DNA): TGCAGCGTTGCGGAGTTACGGAACACCGGGGAGCTGTTTTTT.